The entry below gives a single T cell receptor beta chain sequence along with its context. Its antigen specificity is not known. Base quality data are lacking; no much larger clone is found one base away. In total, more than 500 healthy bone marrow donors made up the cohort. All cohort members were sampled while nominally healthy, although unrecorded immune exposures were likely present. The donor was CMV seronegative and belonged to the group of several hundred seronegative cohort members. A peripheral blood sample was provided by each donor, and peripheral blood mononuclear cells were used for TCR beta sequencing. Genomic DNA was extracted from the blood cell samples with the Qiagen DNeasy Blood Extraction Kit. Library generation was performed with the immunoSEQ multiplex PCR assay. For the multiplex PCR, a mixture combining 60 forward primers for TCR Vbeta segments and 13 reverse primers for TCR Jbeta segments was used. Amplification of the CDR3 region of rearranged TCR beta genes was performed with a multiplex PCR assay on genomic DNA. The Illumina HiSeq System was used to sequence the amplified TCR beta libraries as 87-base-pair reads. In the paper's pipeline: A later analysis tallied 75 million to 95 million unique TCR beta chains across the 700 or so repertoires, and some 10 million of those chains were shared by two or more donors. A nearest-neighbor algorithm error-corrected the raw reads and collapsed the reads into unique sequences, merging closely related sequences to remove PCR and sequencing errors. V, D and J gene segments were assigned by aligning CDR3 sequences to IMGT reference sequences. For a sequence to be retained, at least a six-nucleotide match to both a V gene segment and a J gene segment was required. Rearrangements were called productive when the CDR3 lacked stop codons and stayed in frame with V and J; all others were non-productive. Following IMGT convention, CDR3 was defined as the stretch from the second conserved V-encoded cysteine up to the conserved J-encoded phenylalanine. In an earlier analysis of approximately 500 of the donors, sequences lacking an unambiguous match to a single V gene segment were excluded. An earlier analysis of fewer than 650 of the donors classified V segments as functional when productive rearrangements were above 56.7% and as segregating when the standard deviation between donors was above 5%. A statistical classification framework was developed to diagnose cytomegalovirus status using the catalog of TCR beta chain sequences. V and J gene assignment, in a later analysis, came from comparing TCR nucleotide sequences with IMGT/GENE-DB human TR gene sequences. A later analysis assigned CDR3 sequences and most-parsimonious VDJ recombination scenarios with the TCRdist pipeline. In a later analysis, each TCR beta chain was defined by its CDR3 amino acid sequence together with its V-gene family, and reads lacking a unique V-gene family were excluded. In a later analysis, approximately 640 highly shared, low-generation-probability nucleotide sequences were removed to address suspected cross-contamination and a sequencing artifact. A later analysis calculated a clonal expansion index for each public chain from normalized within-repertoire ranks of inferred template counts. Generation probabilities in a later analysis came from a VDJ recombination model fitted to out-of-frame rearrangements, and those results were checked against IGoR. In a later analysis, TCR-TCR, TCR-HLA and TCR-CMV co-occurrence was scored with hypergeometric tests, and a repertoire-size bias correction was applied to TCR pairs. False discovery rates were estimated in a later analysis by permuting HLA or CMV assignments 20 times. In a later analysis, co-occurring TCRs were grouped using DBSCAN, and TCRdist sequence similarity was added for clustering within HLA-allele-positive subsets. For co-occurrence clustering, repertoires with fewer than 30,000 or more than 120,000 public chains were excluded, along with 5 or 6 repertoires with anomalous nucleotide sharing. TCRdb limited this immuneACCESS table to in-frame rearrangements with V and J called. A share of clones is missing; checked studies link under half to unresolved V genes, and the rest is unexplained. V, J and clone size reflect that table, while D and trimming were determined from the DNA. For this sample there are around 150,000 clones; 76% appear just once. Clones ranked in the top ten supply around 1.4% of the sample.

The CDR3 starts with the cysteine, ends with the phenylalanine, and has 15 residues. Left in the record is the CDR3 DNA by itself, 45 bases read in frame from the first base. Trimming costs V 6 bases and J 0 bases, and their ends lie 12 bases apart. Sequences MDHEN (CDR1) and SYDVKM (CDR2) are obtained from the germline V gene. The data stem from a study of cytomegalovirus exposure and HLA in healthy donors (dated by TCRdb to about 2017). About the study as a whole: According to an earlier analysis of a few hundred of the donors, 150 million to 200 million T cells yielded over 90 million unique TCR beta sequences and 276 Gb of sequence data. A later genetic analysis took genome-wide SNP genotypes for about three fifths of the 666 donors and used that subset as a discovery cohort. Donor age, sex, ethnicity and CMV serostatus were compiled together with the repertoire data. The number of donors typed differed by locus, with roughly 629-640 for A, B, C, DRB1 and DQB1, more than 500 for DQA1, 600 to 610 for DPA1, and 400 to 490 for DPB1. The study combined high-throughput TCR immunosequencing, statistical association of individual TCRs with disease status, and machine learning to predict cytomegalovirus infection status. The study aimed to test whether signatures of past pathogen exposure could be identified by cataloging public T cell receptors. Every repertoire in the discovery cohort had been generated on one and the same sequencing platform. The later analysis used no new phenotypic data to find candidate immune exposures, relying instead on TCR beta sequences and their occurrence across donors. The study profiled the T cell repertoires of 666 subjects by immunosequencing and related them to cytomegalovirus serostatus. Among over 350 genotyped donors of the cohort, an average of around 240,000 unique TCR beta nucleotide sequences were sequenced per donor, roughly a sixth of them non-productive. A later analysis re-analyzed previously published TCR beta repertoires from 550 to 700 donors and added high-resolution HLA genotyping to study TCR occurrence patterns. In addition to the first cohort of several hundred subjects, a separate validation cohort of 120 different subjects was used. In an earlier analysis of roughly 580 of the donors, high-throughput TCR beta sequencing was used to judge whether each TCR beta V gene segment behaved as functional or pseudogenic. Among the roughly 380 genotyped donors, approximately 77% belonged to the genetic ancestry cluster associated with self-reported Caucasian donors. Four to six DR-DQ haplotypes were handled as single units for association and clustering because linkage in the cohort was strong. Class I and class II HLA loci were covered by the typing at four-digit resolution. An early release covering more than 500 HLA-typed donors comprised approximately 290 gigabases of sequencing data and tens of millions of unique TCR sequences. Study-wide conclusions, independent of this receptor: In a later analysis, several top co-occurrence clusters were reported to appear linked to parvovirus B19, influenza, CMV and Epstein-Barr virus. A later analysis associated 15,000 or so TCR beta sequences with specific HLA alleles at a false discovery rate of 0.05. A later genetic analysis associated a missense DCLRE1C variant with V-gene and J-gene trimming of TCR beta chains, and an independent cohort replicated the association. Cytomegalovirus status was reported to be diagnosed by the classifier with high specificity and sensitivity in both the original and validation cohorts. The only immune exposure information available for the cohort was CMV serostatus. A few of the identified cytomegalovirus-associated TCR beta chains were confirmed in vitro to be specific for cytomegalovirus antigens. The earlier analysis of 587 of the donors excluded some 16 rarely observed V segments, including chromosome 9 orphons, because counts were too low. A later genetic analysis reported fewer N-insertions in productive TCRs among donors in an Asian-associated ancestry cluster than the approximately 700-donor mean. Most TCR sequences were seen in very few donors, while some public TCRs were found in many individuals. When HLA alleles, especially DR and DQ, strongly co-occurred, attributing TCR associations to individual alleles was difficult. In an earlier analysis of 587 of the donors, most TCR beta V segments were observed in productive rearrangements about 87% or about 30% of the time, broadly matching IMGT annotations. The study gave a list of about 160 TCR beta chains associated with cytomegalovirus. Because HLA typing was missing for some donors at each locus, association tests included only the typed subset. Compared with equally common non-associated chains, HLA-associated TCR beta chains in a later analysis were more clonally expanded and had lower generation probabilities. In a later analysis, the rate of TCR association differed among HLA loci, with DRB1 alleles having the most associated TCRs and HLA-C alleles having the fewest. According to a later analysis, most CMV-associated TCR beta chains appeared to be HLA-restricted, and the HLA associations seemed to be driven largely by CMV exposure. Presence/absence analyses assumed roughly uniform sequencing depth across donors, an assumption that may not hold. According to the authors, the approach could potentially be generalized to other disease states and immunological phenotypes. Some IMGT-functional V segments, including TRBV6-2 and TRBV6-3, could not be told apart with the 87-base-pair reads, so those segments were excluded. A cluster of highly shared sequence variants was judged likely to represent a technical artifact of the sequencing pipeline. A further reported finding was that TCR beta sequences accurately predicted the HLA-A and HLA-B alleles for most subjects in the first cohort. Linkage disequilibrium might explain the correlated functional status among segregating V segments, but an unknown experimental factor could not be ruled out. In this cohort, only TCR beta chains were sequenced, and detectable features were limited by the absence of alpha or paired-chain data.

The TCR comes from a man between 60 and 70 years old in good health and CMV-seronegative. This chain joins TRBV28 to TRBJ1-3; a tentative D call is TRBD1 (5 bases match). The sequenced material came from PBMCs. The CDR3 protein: CASSWDGSSGNTIYF. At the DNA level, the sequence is TGTGCCAGCAGCTGGGACGGGAGCTCTGGAAACACCATATATTTT.